The entry below describes one T cell receptor beta chain. The data were obtained in a study of cytomegalovirus exposure and HLA in healthy donors. From germline, CDR1 is SGHTA and CDR2 FQGNSA. The CDR3 is made up of 17 amino acids. Trimming left V 3 bases short and J 3 bases short, with 20 bases between. In the PCR, 60 Vbeta and 13 Jbeta primers were used. The repertoire was sequenced with immunoSEQ multiplex PCR; TCRdb's copy has only in-frame clones and lacks some. The sample includes a few hundred thousand clones, roughly 80% of them seen just once. The chain has TRBV7-2 and TRBJ1-1, with D perhaps matching TRBD1 (6 bases). Sequencing was performed on PBMCs. The sequence was collected from a man under 40 in good health and CMV-seronegative. The CDR3 sequence is CASSLQGRGYGDTEAFF. The CDR3 nucleotides are TGTGCCAGCAGCTTGCAGGGGCGAGGGTATGGGGACACTGAAGCTTTCTTT. Based on the CDR3 plus reference TRBV7-2 and TRBJ1-1, the full variable domain is GAGVSQSPSNKVTEKGKDVELRCDPISGHTALYWYRQSLGQGLEFLIYFQGNSAPDKSGLPSDRFSAERTGGSVSTLTIQRTQQEDSAVYLCASSLQGRGYGDTEAFFGQGTRLTVV.